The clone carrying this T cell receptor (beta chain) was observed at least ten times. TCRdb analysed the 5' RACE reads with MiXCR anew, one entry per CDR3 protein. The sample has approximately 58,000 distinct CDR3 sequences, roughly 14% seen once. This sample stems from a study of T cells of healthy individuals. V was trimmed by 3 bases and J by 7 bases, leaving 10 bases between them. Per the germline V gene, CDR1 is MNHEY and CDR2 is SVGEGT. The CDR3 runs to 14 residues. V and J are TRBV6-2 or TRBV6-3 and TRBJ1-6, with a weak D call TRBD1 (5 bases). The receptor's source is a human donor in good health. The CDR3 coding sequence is TGTGCCAGCAGTTATGCGCAGGGCAATTCACCCCTCCACTTT. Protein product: CASSYAQGNSPLHF.